At least ten counts were recorded for the clone carrying this TCR beta chain. Its target is unknown. Every member of the patient group was node-negative on CT and PET/CT (none had prior chemotherapy, radiotherapy or other malignancies). Collection of peripheral blood, in a volume of around 6 milliliters, was performed at each of two time points. Per the germline V gene, CDR1 is DFQATT and CDR2 is SNEGSKA (reference sequence). V was clipped by 0 bases and J by 7 bases, with 7 bases between them. This CDR3 is built from 12 residues. The data were taken from a study of prognosis after radiotherapy for stage I lung cancer. General study findings and limits: Shannon entropy (measured after stereotactic body radiation therapy) was lower in patients who went on to develop distant metastases.

From genomic DNA, TCR beta CDR3 was amplified by two-round multiplex PCR. Every TRBV and TRBJ gene had its own specific primer in first-round PCR. TCRdb redid the calling of the multiplex PCR reads with MiXCR, one entry per CDR3 protein. In the table there are roughly 24,000 distinct CDR3 sequences, about 41% of which are singletons. The chain is built from TRBV20-1 and TRBJ2-1; no clear D. Source: PBMCs, taken before or after stereotactic body radiation therapy (not recorded which). This TCR came from a donor aged 50 or older with non-small cell lung cancer. The CDR3 reads CSARDFRNEQFF. CDR3 in DNA: TGCAGTGCTAGAGATTTTCGAAATGAGCAGTTCTTC.